A single sample is the source of the 19 T cell receptor beta chains below, sequenced in a study of regulatory T cells in long-lasting Graves disease. As to time point: newly diagnosed GD, antithyroid drugs for less than 3 months. PBMC RNA was the source of the TCR library. Researchers made TCR beta libraries by using iRepertoire HTBI primers and running Arm-PCR on CDR3 regions. TCRdb recomputed calls from the multiplex PCR reads with MiXCR, one row per CDR3 protein. The sample contains 300,000 to 400,000 distinct CDR3 sequences, roughly 17% of which appear only once. The same specimen was also included in a second study, on T cells in Graves' hyperthyroidism and ophthalmopathy.

The sample consisted of peripheral blood mononuclear cells (PBMCs), taken at new diagnosis, from a patient treated with antithyroid drugs. These receptors were taken from a man in his forties with Graves disease.

This clonotype was observed a few times. V is TRBV28 and J is TRBJ2-2; no clear D gene. Per the germline V gene, CDR1 is MDHEN and CDR2 is SYDVKM. CDR3 length: 13 amino acids. Deletions cut 8 bases from V and 4 bases from J, with 11 bases between. The CDR3 region is CASLFWGTGELFF. The CDR3 bases are TGTGCCAGCCTCTTTTGGGGCACCGGGGAGCTGTTTTTT.

This clonotype was seen many times. The rearrangement joins TRBV11-3 to TRBJ2-1; TRBD1 or TRBD2 may be the D gene (5 bases each). CDR1 is SGHNT, CDR2 YENEEA, per germline. V lost 0 bases, J lost 9 bases, and 9 bases lay in between. The CDR3 sequence is 13 residues long. For the CDR3, the DNA is TGTGCCAGCAGCTTAGATGGGGGTGGTGAGCAGTTCTTC. Its protein product is CASSLDGGGEQFF.

The chain combines TRBV10-3 with TRBJ2-7; 8 bases line up with TRBD1. Losses at the gene ends were 5 bases for V and 1 base for J; bases not matched to a gene: 7. Germline V gene data show CDR1 as ENHRY and CDR2 as SYGVKD. The CDR3 covers 15 residues. The CDR3 nucleotides read TGTGCCATCAGTCCCCTCCGGGACAGGTCCTACGAGCAGTACTTC. Translating it yields CAISPLRDRSYEQYF.

In its sample, this clonotype was seen a few times. The rearrangement uses TRBV20-1 and TRBJ1-5, with TRBD1 matching 9 bases. Losses at the gene ends were 2 bases for V and 5 bases for J; bases not matched to a gene: 7. The CDR3 extends over 15 amino acids. Germline V gene lookup returns CDR1 DFQATT and CDR2 SNEGSKA (reference sequence). CDR3 in amino acids: CSARKTGGRDQPQHF. The CDR3 coding sequence is TGCAGTGCTAGAAAGACAGGGGGTAGGGATCAGCCCCAGCATTTT.

This clonotype occurred many times. The chain's CDR3 is CSAERDRESSYEQYF. Written as DNA, the CDR3 is TGCAGTGCTGAGCGGGACAGGGAAAGCTCCTACGAGCAGTACTTC. The V and J genes are TRBV20-1 and TRBJ2-7; 9 bases line up with TRBD1. Germline CDR1 reads DFQATT; CDR2 reads SNEGSKA (reference sequence). The CDR3 runs to 15 residues. V lost 5 bases, J lost 0 bases, and 8 bases stayed unmatched.

This clonotype was counted at least ten times. The rearrangement joins TRBV27 to TRBJ2-7; no firm D call. The CDR3 spans 13 residues. Trimming shortened V by 1 base and J by 3 bases, and 7 bases separated the two germline ends. Germline CDR1 and CDR2: MNHEY and SMNVEV (reference sequence). As DNA, the CDR3 is TGTGCCAGCAGTTTATTAGCAAACTACGAGCAGTACTTC. The encoded protein is CASSLLANYEQYF.

This clonotype was counted at least ten times. The chain employs TRBV2 and TRBJ1-4; 10 nucleotides line up with TRBD1. The CDR3 extends over 15 amino acids. V gave up 6 bases and J gave up 6 bases; unmatched junction bases: 7. CDR1 is SNHLY and CDR2 is FYNNEI in the germline V gene. DNA for the CDR3: TGTGCCAGCAGCCCTTCCGGGACAGGGGATGAAAAACTGTTTTTT. Encoded protein: CASSPSGTGDEKLFF.

Notes on this clonotype: The conserved phenylalanine or tryptophan is not found at the CDR3 terminus, so this likely reflects a read error. The gene calls are TRBV2 and TRBJ1-6; no clear D. Germline V gene data show CDR1 as SNHLY and CDR2 as FYNNEI. V gave up 1 base and J gave up 8 bases, with 9 bases separating them. There are 14 residues in the CDR3. The CDR3 reads CASSEVLGYSPLHL. The CDR3 nucleotides are TGTGCCAGCAGTGAAGTCCTTGGGTATTCACCCCTCCACCTT.

The sample holds a few counts of this clonotype. The chain has TRBV7-2 and TRBJ1-6; 10 nucleotides agree with TRBD1. With 2 bases clipped from V and 8 bases from J, the junction kept 9 bases outside the gene matches. This CDR3 contains 17 residues. Germline lookup yields CDR1 SGHTA and CDR2 FQGNSA. The CDR3 bases are TGTGCCAGCAGCTTAAGGCTGGTAGGGACAGGGGATTCACCCCTCCACTTT. This translates into CASSLRLVGTGDSPLHF.

This clonotype was found many times. This chain uses TRBV6-2 or TRBV6-3 with TRBJ2-5, with D perhaps TRBD2 (5 bases). Germline CDR1 is MNHEY and CDR2 is SVGEGT. The CDR3 runs 16 residues. Trimming took 5 bases from V and 3 from J, leaving 19 bases between them. The DNA for the CDR3 is TGTGCCAGCAGTCTCTTCCTCAGGACTTTCAAAGAGACCCAGTACTTC. This codes for CASSLFLRTFKETQYF.

The chain joins TRBV12-5 to TRBJ2-2; D not certain. Germline values: CDR1 LGHNT, CDR2 FRNRAP. This CDR3 spans 12 amino acids. The V gene lost 6 bases and the J gene lost 3 bases, with 5 bases spanning the gap. The CDR3 nucleotides are TGTGCTAGTGGCCGGGACACCGGGGAGCTGTTTTTT. This gives the protein CASGRDTGELFF.

This clonotype has a count of ten or more. The CDR3 here is CASSRSSLTDTQYF. In nucleotides, the CDR3 is TGTGCCAGCTCACGGAGCAGCCTCACAGATACGCAGTATTTT. The J gene is TRBJ2-3, the V gene TRBV18; D is undetermined. V lost 4 bases and J 2 bases, leaving 10 bases between the germline ends. Germline CDR1 KGHSH, CDR2 LQKENI. This CDR3 comprises 14 residues.

This clonotype was found many times. V is TRBV6-1 and J is TRBJ2-7; D unresolved. The germline gives CDR1 MNHNS, CDR2 SASEGT. V was trimmed by 6 bases and J by 2 bases, leaving 14 bases between them. This CDR3 is built from 14 residues. The DNA of the CDR3 is TGTGCCAGCAGATCACCTACAGAAACCTACGAGCAGTACTTC. It specifies CASRSPTETYEQYF.

This clonotype has only a few counts. This rearrangement joins TRBV5-1 to TRBJ1-1, with D maybe TRBD1 (5 bases). With 1 base removed from V and 4 bases from J, the gap between germline ends came to 11 bases. This CDR3 is 14 amino acids long. The germline V gene has CDR1 SGHRS and CDR2 YFSETQ. The CDR3 DNA sequence: TGCGCCAGCAGCTTGTTTGGGGGGGGCACTGAAGCTTTCTTT. Translated: CASSLFGGGTEAFF.

J is TRBJ1-6 and V is TRBV6-5, with unresolved D. V lost 3 bases and J lost 7, with 16 bases in between. CDR1 MNHEY and CDR2 SVGAGI come from the germline V gene. The CDR3 is 16 residues long. The CDR3, as DNA: TGTGCCAGCAGTTATAGGATAGAGGGTGGGAATTCACCCCTCCACTTT. Translating gives CASSYRIEGGNSPLHF.

At least ten counts were recorded for this clonotype. The V gene is TRBV2, the J gene TRBJ1-1; D gene uncertain. The V gene's germline CDR1 is SNHLY and CDR2 FYNNEI. The germline V and J ends were trimmed by 7 bases and 0 bases, with 12 bases remaining between them. The CDR3 loop spans 14 amino acids. CDR3 DNA sequence: TGTGCCAGCAACCTCCAAGGGCTGAACACTGAAGCTTTCTTT. It encodes CASNLQGLNTEAFF. Complete variable domain (other parts from reference TRBV2 and TRBJ1-1): EPEVTQTPSHQVTQMGQEVILRCVPISNHLYFYWYRQILGQKVEFLVSFYNNEISEKSEIFDDQFSVERPDGSNFTLKIRSTKLEDSAMYFCASNLQGLNTEAFFGQGTRLTVV.

This clonotype was recorded at least ten times. The chain combines TRBV20-1 with TRBJ2-5, with D perhaps matching TRBD1 (5 bases). Trimming stripped 0 bases from V and 4 bases from J, with 15 bases between. Germline V lookup: CDR1 DFQATT, CDR2 SNEGSKA (reference sequence). The CDR3 is 15 residues long. The CDR3 coding sequence is TGCAGTGCTAGAGATCCCCAGGGCCCTGGAGAGACCCAGTACTTC. Translating it yields CSARDPQGPGETQYF.

This clonotype was recorded a few times. The chain is built from TRBV6-2 or TRBV6-3 and TRBJ1-1; 12 positions agree with TRBD1. Germline V lookup: CDR1 MNHEY, CDR2 SVGEGT. V shed 4 bases and J 10 bases; nucleotides not matched to a gene: 7. This CDR3 spans 14 amino acids. The CDR3 protein is CASSSGQGARGAFF. CDR3 coding DNA: TGTGCCAGCAGTTCGGGACAGGGGGCGCGTGGAGCTTTCTTT.

This clonotype was observed many times. The chain couples TRBV7-2 to TRBJ2-2, with 7 bases matching TRBD1. CDR1 is SGHTA, CDR2 FQGNSA, per germline. V shed 4 bases, J shed 3 bases, and the junction held 11 bases outside the gene matches. The CDR3 length is 17 residues. Written as DNA, the CDR3 is TGTGCCAGCAGCTACCACCGGGACAGCTACGACACCGGGGAGCTGTTTTTT. Its protein product is CASSYHRDSYDTGELFF.